Listed below are T cell receptor beta chains from one sample, sequenced in a study of shared clonotypes between healthy human individuals. Libraries were prepared by immunoSEQ multiplex PCR; TCRdb keeps only in-frame clonotypes and omits some of them. This sample has millions of clones, with approximately 93% found just once. Sequencing used naive CD4+ T cells from PBMCs. The receptors originated from a man between 18 and 35 years old in good health. Some clones in this sample may be carry-over from other donors' samples. The CDR3 runs from the conserved cysteine through the conserved F or W. Each record gives: J gene, D gene, clone size, V gene, CDR3 protein, CDR3 DNA. D genes are given only for firm matches. The size field is filled for only some rows; it gives once, few, many or a size class.

>TRBJ1-5|-|-|TRBV28
CASSLPQGNNQPQHF
TGTGCCAGCAGTCTCCCCCAAGGTAACAATCAGCCCCAGCATTTT
>TRBJ2-2|-|-|TRBV5-1
CASSLAFDQGSSGELFF
TGCGCCAGCAGCTTGGCCTTTGACCAGGGTTCCTCGGGGGAGCTGTTTTTT
>TRBJ2-2|-|once|TRBV28
CASSDRPTGELFF
TGTGCCAGCAGTGATCGCCCCACCGGGGAGCTGTTTTTT
>TRBJ1-4|TRBD1|-|TRBV28
CASRYRGRKLFF
TGTGCCAGCAGATACAGGGGACGGAAACTGTTTTTT
>TRBJ2-2|-|-|TRBV7-9
CASSLQPGAPNTGELFF
TGTGCCAGCAGCTTACAGCCAGGGGCCCCGAACACCGGGGAGCTGTTTTTT
>TRBJ2-2|-|-|TRBV7-6
CASSLRAVIGTGELFF
TGTGCCAGCAGCTTAAGGGCGGTTATAGGTACCGGGGAGCTGTTTTTT
>TRBJ1-3|-|-|TRBV28
CASSLRISGNTIYF
TGTGCCAGCAGTTTGAGAATCTCTGGAAACACCATATATTTT
>TRBJ2-7|TRBD1|-|TRBV10-3
CAISSGTGSYEQYF
TGTGCCATCAGTTCCGGGACAGGCTCCTACGAGCAGTACTTC
>TRBJ2-7|-|-|TRBV4-1
CASSQPGAASSREQYF
TGCGCCAGCAGCCAGCCAGGGGCGGCGAGCTCCCGCGAGCAGTACTTC
>TRBJ2-7|-|-|TRBV11-3
CASSHYTEDSEQYF
TGTGCCAGCAGCCACTATACAGAAGATTCCGAGCAGTACTTC
>TRBJ2-6|-|-|TRBV11-1
CASSLGGPGANVLTF
TGTGCCAGCAGCTTAGGGGGGCCCGGGGCCAACGTCCTGACTTTC
>TRBJ2-1|-|once|TRBV5-1
CASSLADSSYNEQFF
TGCGCCAGCAGCTTGGCAGACAGCTCCTACAATGAGCAGTTCTTC
>TRBJ2-3|-|-|TRBV27
CASRPRRAASSTDTQYF
TGTGCCAGCAGGCCGCGGAGGGCAGCGAGTAGCACAGATACGCAGTATTTT
>TRBJ2-2|-|once|TRBV11-2
CASSLGGTGELFF
TGTGCCAGCAGCTTAGGGGGAACCGGGGAGCTGTTTTTT
>TRBJ1-1|-|-|TRBV2
CASSFQGMNTEAFF
TGTGCCAGCAGTTTCCAGGGAATGAACACTGAAGCTTTCTTT
>TRBJ1-5|-|-|TRBV19
CASSGGTLGNQPQHF
TGTGCCAGTAGTGGGGGGACTTTGGGCAATCAGCCCCAGCATTTT
>TRBJ2-6|TRBD1|-|TRBV10-3
CAIRRTGGQSGANVLTF
TGTGCCATCAGGAGGACAGGGGGCCAGTCTGGGGCCAACGTCCTGACTTTC
>TRBJ2-1|-|-|TRBV19
CGEPPGARPYNEQFF
TGTGGCGAACCTCCCGGGGCCCGGCCCTACAATGAGCAGTTCTTC
>TRBJ2-2|-|-|TRBV2
CATRLQTGELFF
TGTGCCACCCGACTACAAACCGGGGAGCTGTTTTTT
>TRBJ1-2|-|once|TRBV30
CAWSTRTAAGVFTGYTF
TGTGCCTGGAGTACGCGGACAGCGGCGGGGGTTTTTACGGGCTACACCTTC
>TRBJ1-3|-|-|TRBV10-3
CAIHAGGNTIYF
TGTGCCATCCACGCCGGGGGAAACACCATATATTTT
>TRBJ2-1|-|-|TRBV15
CATSKTGTNEQFF
TGTGCCACCAGCAAAACAGGGACTAATGAGCAGTTCTTC
>TRBJ2-7|TRBD2|-|TRBV27
CASSPGLARDEQYF
TGTGCCAGCAGTCCGGGACTAGCTCGCGACGAGCAGTACTTC
>TRBJ2-3|TRBD2|-|TRBV5-1
CASSLAASGSTDTQYF
TGCGCCAGCAGCTTGGCGGCTAGCGGGAGCACAGATACGCAGTATTTT
>TRBJ2-3|TRBD2|-|TRBV7-6
CASARGLAADTQYF
TGTGCCAGCGCGAGGGGACTAGCCGCAGATACGCAGTATTTT
>TRBJ2-6|TRBD1|-|TRBV30
CALGQGDSGANVLTF
TGTGCCTTGGGACAGGGGGACTCTGGGGCCAACGTCCTGACTTTC
>TRBJ1-1|TRBD1|once|TRBV18
CASSHRDSGNTEAFF
TGTGCCAGCTCACACAGGGACAGCGGAAACACTGAAGCTTTCTTT
>TRBJ2-1|-|-|TRBV12-5
CASGLVLGQNNEQFF
TGTGCTAGTGGTTTGGTACTTGGACAGAACAATGAGCAGTTCTTC
>TRBJ1-2|-|-|TRBV6-1
CASSRTEANYGYTF
TGTGCCAGCAGTAGGACAGAAGCTAACTATGGCTACACCTTC
>TRBJ2-1|-|-|TRBV18
CASSAQGNEQFF
TGTGCCAGCTCGGCTCAGGGCAATGAGCAGTTCTTC
>TRBJ1-1|TRBD1|-|TRBV5-1
CASSLAVTGELTEAFF
TGCGCCAGCAGCTTGGCCGTGACAGGGGAACTCACTGAAGCTTTCTTT
>TRBJ2-4|TRBD2|-|TRBV7-9
CASSLTAGIDSKNIQYF
TGTGCCAGCAGCTTGACAGCGGGGATTGATTCCAAAAACATTCAGTACTTC
>TRBJ2-5|-|-|TRBV28
CASSLIGYQETQYF
TGTGCCAGCAGTTTGATAGGCTACCAAGAGACCCAGTACTTC
>TRBJ2-3|-|-|TRBV4-1
CASSLLGVTQYF
TGCGCCAGCAGCCTCCTAGGAGTTACGCAGTATTTT
>TRBJ2-7|TRBD1|-|TRBV2
CASRGDSYEQYF
TGTGCCAGCAGGGGGGACAGTTACGAGCAGTACTTC
>TRBJ2-1|-|once|TRBV20-1
CSAVFRTEQFF
TGCAGTGCTGTCTTTAGAACTGAGCAGTTCTTC
>TRBJ1-5|-|-|TRBV5-3
CARSWDTNQPQHF
TGTGCCAGAAGTTGGGACACTAATCAGCCCCAGCATTTT
>TRBJ1-2|TRBD1|-|TRBV6-5
CASRKSGGDYGYTF
TGTGCCAGCAGAAAATCAGGGGGCGACTATGGCTACACCTTC
>TRBJ1-2|-|-|TRBV19
CASLSGVNYGYTF
TGTGCCAGCTTATCGGGGGTAAACTATGGCTACACCTTC
>TRBJ1-4|-|-|TRBV5-1
CASSLAQSTNEKLFF
TGCGCCAGCAGCTTGGCCCAGTCAACTAATGAAAAACTGTTTTTT
>TRBJ2-7|-|-|TRBV5-6
CASSPGVGYYEQYF
TGTGCCAGCAGTCCCGGGGTTGGTTACTACGAGCAGTACTTC
>TRBJ2-4|-|-|TRBV28
CASRLRGGGSQNIQYF
TGTGCCAGCAGACTTCGGGGTGGGGGTTCCCAAAACATTCAGTACTTC
>TRBJ2-3|TRBD2|-|TRBV7-3
CASSLIAGGPSTDTQYF
TGTGCCAGCAGCTTGATAGCGGGAGGGCCATCCACAGATACGCAGTATTTT
>TRBJ2-3|-|-|TRBV7-2
CASSLPGGTDTQYF
TGTGCCAGCAGCTTACCAGGGGGCACAGATACGCAGTATTTT
>TRBJ2-6|-|-|TRBV6-5
CASSSPGGANVLTF
TGTGCCAGCAGTTCCCCGGGGGGGGCCAACGTCCTGACTTTC
>TRBJ2-7|TRBD1|-|TRBV7-9
CASSSRDRGLTEQYF
TGTGCCAGCAGCTCTAGGGACAGGGGGCTAACCGAGCAGTACTTC
>TRBJ2-4|-|-|TRBV2
CASSPESWNIQYF
TGTGCCAGCAGCCCAGAGAGCTGGAACATTCAGTACTTC
>TRBJ2-7|-|once|TRBV6-5
CASSPYGGRLEQYF
TGTGCCAGCAGTCCCTACGGCGGTCGTCTCGAGCAGTACTTC
>TRBJ2-1|-|-|TRBV12-1
CASSGTGSSYNEQFF
TGTGCCAGCAGCGGGACAGGGAGCTCCTACAATGAGCAGTTCTTC
>TRBJ1-6|-|once|TRBV5-6
CASSLGGSSYNSPLHF
TGTGCCAGCAGCTTGGGAGGGAGCTCCTATAATTCACCCCTCCACTTT
>TRBJ2-1|TRBD2|once|TRBV11-3
CASSLVAGGQGEQFF
TGTGCCAGCAGCTTAGTAGCGGGAGGCCAGGGTGAGCAGTTCTTC
>TRBJ1-5|TRBD1|-|TRBV6-5
CATTTGNNQPQHF
TGTGCCACCACGACAGGGAACAATCAGCCCCAGCATTTT
>TRBJ2-7|TRBD1|once|TRBV27
CASRGITGGSEQYF
TGTGCCAGCAGAGGCATAACAGGGGGGTCCGAGCAGTACTTC
>TRBJ2-5|-|-|TRBV7-9
CASSFLQVQETQYF
TGTGCCAGCAGCTTCTTACAAGTTCAAGAGACCCAGTACTTC
>TRBJ2-1|-|-|TRBV5-4
CASSAGPGAYNEQFF
TGTGCCAGCAGCGCGGGACCTGGGGCATACAATGAGCAGTTCTTC
>TRBJ2-7|-|-|TRBV6-5
CASSYRQLGPYEQYF
TGTGCCAGCAGTTATCGTCAGTTGGGACCCTACGAGCAGTACTTC
>TRBJ2-4|-|-|TRBV28
CASSQSAAGSDIQYF
TGTGCCAGCAGTCAGAGTGCCGCCGGGAGTGACATTCAGTACTTC
>TRBJ2-3|TRBD2|-|TRBV11-3
CASSQTGVGLAGETTDTQYF
TGTGCCAGCAGCCAAACAGGGGTAGGACTAGCGGGAGAGACCACAGATACGCAGTATTTT